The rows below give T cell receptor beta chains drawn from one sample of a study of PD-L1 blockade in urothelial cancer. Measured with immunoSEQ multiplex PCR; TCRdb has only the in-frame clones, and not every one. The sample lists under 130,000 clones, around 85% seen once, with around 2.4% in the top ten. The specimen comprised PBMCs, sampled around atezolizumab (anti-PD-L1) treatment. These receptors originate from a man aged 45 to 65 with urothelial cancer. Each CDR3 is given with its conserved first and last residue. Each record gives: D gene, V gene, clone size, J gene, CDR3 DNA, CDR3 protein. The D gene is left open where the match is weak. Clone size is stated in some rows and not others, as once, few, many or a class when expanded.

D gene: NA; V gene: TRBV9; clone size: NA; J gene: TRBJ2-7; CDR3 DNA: TGTGCCAGCAGCGTGGAGATCCACGGCGAGCAGTACTTC; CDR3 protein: CASSVEIHGEQYF
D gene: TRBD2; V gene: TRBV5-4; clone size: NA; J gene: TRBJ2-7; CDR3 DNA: TGTGCCAGCAGACAAGGACTAGCGGGAGGAGGGGCCTACGAGCAGTACTTC; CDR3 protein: CASRQGLAGGGAYEQYF
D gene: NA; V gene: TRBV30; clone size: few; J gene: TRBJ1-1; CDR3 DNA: TGTGCCTGGTGGAAGGGGGGGACTGAAGCTTTCTTT; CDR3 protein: CAWWKGGTEAFF
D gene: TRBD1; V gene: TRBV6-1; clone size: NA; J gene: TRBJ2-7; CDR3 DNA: TGTGCCAGCAGTGCCCCAGGGACAGGGAAATCCTACGAGCAGTACTTC; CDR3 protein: CASSAPGTGKSYEQYF
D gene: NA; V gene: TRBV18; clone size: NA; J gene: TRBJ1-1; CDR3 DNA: TGTGCCAGCTCACCACCCGGACAAATTGAAGCTTTCTTT; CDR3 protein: CASSPPGQIEAFF
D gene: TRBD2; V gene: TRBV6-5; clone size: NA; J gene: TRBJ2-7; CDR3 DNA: TGTGCCAGCAGCCGGGGACTAGCGGCCTCCTACGAGCAGTACTTC; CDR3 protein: CASSRGLAASYEQYF
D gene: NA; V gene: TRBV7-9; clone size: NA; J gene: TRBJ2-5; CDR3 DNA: TGTGCCAGCAGCTTCGATTTCGGGGTGCGGGAGACCCAGTACTTC; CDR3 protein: CASSFDFGVRETQYF
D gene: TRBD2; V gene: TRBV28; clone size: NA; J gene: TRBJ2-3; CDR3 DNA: TGTGCCAGCAGTCAAACTAGCGGGACTGGTGGAGATACGCAGTATTTT; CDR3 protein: CASSQTSGTGGDTQYF
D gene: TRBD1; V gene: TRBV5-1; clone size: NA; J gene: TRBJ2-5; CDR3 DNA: TGCGCCAGCAGCTTGGGACAGGGTGGAGGAGAGACCCAGTACTTC; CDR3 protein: CASSLGQGGGETQYF
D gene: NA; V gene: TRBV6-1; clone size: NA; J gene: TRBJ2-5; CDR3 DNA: TGTGCCAGCGCCGAGCTGCAGACCCAGTACTTC; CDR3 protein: CASAELQTQYF
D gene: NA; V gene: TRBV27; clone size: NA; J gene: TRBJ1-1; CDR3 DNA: TGTGCCAGCAGTTTACAAAACCCGGCCGCGGGGGGGAGAGTGAACACTGAAGCTTTCTTT; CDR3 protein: CASSLQNPAAGGRVNTEAFF
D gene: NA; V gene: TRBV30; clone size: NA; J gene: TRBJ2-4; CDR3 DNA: TGTGCCTGGAGACTAGACATTCTAGCCAAAAACATTCAGTACTTC; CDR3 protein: CAWRLDILAKNIQYF
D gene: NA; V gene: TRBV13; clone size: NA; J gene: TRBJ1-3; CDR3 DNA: TGTGCCAGCAGCTTAAGGGGGACTGGAAACACCATATATTTT; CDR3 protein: CASSLRGTGNTIYF
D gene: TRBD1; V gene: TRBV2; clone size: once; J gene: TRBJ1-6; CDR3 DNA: TGTGCCAGCACGAGGGACAGGGTGAATTCACCCCTCCACTTT; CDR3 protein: CASTRDRVNSPLHF